These 14 T cell receptor beta chains share one sample of origin, sequenced in a study of T cell repertoires in cytomegalovirus infection. One entry per CDR3 protein results from TCRdb running MiXCR on the reads. The table has 750,000 to 950,000 distinct CDR3 sequences, 29% seen once. No antigen has been assigned to these receptors. The starting material was cultured CD8+ T cells from PBMCs, obtained from culture after CMV antigen stimulation. These receptors originate from a human donor in good health (CMV status not recorded). Some clones in this sample may be carry-over from other donors' samples.

This clonotype was observed a handful of times. The J gene is TRBJ2-2, the V gene TRBV7-9; D is uncertain. Germline-derived CDR1 and CDR2 are SEHNR and FQNEAQ (reference sequence). The CDR3 is 17 amino acids. V lost 7 bases and J 1 base, leaving 19 bases between the germline ends. The CDR3 sequence is CASTLRARARNTGELFF. The CDR3 DNA reads as TGTGCCAGCACCCTCCGAGCAAGGGCACGGAACACCGGGGAGCTGTTTTTT.

This clonotype was observed at least ten times. V is TRBV7-8 and J is TRBJ2-2, with D possibly being TRBD1 (5 bases). Looked up from germline, CDR1 is SGHVS and CDR2 is FQNEAQ. Trimming removed 6 bases at V and 1 base at J, with 12 bases between. The CDR3 spans 15 residues. CDR3 residues: CASSEGAMNTGELFF. CDR3 in DNA: TGTGCCAGCAGTGAAGGGGCCATGAACACCGGGGAGCTGTTTTTT.

The chain couples TRBV5-6 to TRBJ2-7, with D perhaps TRBD1 or TRBD2 (6 bases each). The CDR3 loop spans 14 amino acids. Per germline, CDR1 SGHDT and CDR2 YYEEEE. V lost 4 bases, J lost 4 bases, and 15 bases lay in between. CDR3 sequence: CASSLGGTRYEQYV. CDR3 bases: TGTGCCAGCAGCCTGGGCGGGACACGATACGAGCAGTACGTC.

The rearrangement uses TRBV6-1 and TRBJ1-1; TRBD1 matches at 8 bases. This CDR3 is built from 15 residues. The germline CDR1 and CDR2 sequences are MNHNS and SASEGT. The junction had 9 bases not matched to a gene; V was cut back by 7 bases and J by 2 bases. The CDR3 reads CASNSLQGVNTEAFF. CDR3 bases: TGTGCCAGCAATTCCCTACAGGGGGTCAACACTGAAGCTTTCTTT.

The J gene is TRBJ2-2, the V gene TRBV4-1; possible D gene TRBD2, 6 bases. Looked up from germline, CDR1 is MGHRA and CDR2 is YSYEKL. V was cut by 1 base and J by 4 bases, with 7 bases left in between. The CDR3 is 14 residues long. CDR3 residues: CASSQGGLTGELFF. The CDR3 DNA sequence: TGCGCCAGCAGCCAAGGGGGACTCACCGGGGAGCTGTTTTTT.

V usage is TRBV5-4 and J usage is TRBJ2-5; D unclear. V shed 2 bases and J shed 5 bases, with 10 bases lying between them. Germline values: CDR1 SGHNT, CDR2 YYREEE (reference sequence). The CDR3 is 13 residues long. The CDR3 loop reads CASSFPRQETQYF. CDR3 nucleotides: TGTGCCAGCAGCTTTCCTAGGCAGGAGACCCAGTACTTC.

This clonotype was seen once. J is TRBJ1-5 and V is TRBV29-1, with a possible D match to TRBD1 (5 bases). This CDR3 is 12 amino acids long. CDR1 is SQVTM, CDR2 ANQGSEA, per germline. Trimming shortened V by 3 bases and J by 5 bases, and 8 bases separated the two germline ends. The CDR3 DNA reads TGCAGCGTTGAGACAGAGGATCAGCCCCAGCATTTT. It yields the protein CSVETEDQPQHF.

This clonotype was observed a few times. V usage is TRBV7-2 and J usage is TRBJ2-4, with a weak D call TRBD1 (6 bases). CDR1 and CDR2 from the germline V gene are SGHTA and FQGNSA. V was pared by 4 bases and J by 8 bases, with 15 bases between. The CDR3 consists of 14 residues. The CDR3 DNA reads TGTGCCAGCAGCTCATTGGGGGCCCGAGACATTCAGTACTTC. Translating gives CASSSLGARDIQYF.

The chain is built from TRBV6-1 and TRBJ1-1; D possibly corresponds to TRBD1 (5 bases). CDR3 size: 11 residues. Per the germline V gene, CDR1 is MNHNS and CDR2 is SASEGT. Trimming left V 6 bases short and J 8 bases short, with 10 bases between. In nucleotides, the CDR3 is TGTGCCAGCAGGAGGGGAGTGGAAGCTTTCTTT. Encoded protein: CASRRGVEAFF.

The table lists this clonotype with a few counts. The genes are TRBV7-9 and TRBJ2-1; 10 bases line up with TRBD2. Germline V lookup: CDR1 SEHNR, CDR2 FQNEAQ (reference sequence). The J segment lost 8 bases and the V segment lost 5 bases, leaving 9 bases of the junction unmatched. The CDR3 runs to 15 residues. CDR3 residues: CASSQEAGGLDEQFF. The CDR3 DNA is TGTGCCAGCAGCCAGGAAGCGGGGGGGCTGGATGAGCAGTTCTTC.

The V and J genes are TRBV7-9 and TRBJ1-5, with D maybe TRBD1 (6 bases). V lost 5 bases and J 3 bases, leaving 14 bases between the germline ends. The CDR3 contains 15 residues. Germline V CDR1 and CDR2: SEHNR, FQNEAQ (reference sequence). CDR3 sequence (DNA): TGTGCCAGCAGCCCCGGAACAGGGTACAATCAGCCCCAGCATTTT. It codes for CASSPGTGYNQPQHF.

This clonotype was observed a handful of times. The chain has TRBV6-1 and TRBJ2-5; D is undetermined. This CDR3 has 14 amino acids. V lost 3 bases, J lost 1 base, and 9 bases lay in between. Germline loops: CDR1 MNHNS, CDR2 SASEGT. The CDR3 bases are TGTGCCAGCAGTGAGCCTAGATCCCAAGAGACCCAGTACTTC. It yields the protein CASSEPRSQETQYF.

The chain recombines TRBV13 with TRBJ1-5; maybe TRBD1 (5 bases). Germline lookup yields CDR1 PRHDT and CDR2 FYEKMQ (reference sequence). The CDR3 extends over 14 amino acids. Trimming removed 8 bases from V and 6 bases from J, with 17 bases in between. The CDR3 DNA is TGTGCCAGCTCTCAGGGCAATTCGGCTCAGCCCCAGCATTTT. This gives the protein CASSQGNSAQPQHF.

This clonotype has more than one count but fewer than ten. The rearrangement links TRBV20-1 to TRBJ1-3; weak D call: TRBD1 (6 bases). The CDR3 has 13 amino acids. Germline CDR1 and CDR2: DFQATT and SNEGSKA (reference sequence). Trimming shortened V by 4 bases and J by 1 base, and 8 bases separated the two germline ends. The CDR3 loop reads CSAITGSGNTIYF. The CDR3, as DNA: TGCAGTGCTATTACAGGGTCTGGAAACACCATATATTTT.